The 4 T cell receptor beta chains in this list originate from one sample, sequenced in a study of cytomegalovirus exposure and HLA in healthy donors. Data came from immunoSEQ multiplex PCR; TCRdb stores just in-frame clones and leaves some out. Among roughly 77,000 clones listed, 85% to 95% were seen once. The sequenced material came from PBMCs. The receptors stem from a woman younger than 35 in good health and CMV-seronegative.

The rearrangement uses TRBV7-8 and TRBJ1-1, with D possibly TRBD1 on 5 matching bases. The V gene's germline CDR1 is SGHVS and CDR2 FQNEAQ. The CDR3 loop spans 14 amino acids. V lost 2 bases to trimming and J lost 1 base, with 8 bases between them. This CDR3 reads CASSLKGQNTEAFF. CDR3 bases: TGTGCCAGCAGCTTAAAGGGGCAGAACACTGAAGCTTTCTTT.

The rearrangement uses TRBV6-4 and TRBJ2-1, with 13 bases that match TRBD2. The germline CDR1 and CDR2 sequences are MRHNA and SNTAGT. The junction had 5 bases not matched to a gene; V was cut back by 4 bases and J by 8 bases. The CDR3 covers 15 residues. The DNA for the CDR3 is TGTGCCAGCAGTGCACGGACTAGCGGGAGCGATGAGCAGTTCTTC. Translating it yields CASSARTSGSDEQFF.

V usage is TRBV7-2 and J usage is TRBJ1-3, with 7 bases that match TRBD1. Germline V CDR1 and CDR2: SGHTA, FQGNSA. The CDR3 is 14 amino acids. Trimming took 5 bases from V and 4 from J; bases not matched to a gene: 5. The CDR3 DNA reads TGTGCCAGCAGCAACGACAGGGTGGGAAACACCATATATTTT. It codes for CASSNDRVGNTIYF.

The J gene is TRBJ2-5, the V gene TRBV28, with 11 bases matching TRBD1. Germline V gives CDR1 MDHEN, CDR2 SYDVKM. V shed 7 bases and J 9 bases; nucleotides not matched to a gene: 10. This CDR3 has 14 amino acids. CDR3 amino acids: CASTPGQGEGAQYF. DNA for the CDR3: TGTGCCAGCACCCCGGGACAGGGGGAGGGGGCCCAGTACTTC.